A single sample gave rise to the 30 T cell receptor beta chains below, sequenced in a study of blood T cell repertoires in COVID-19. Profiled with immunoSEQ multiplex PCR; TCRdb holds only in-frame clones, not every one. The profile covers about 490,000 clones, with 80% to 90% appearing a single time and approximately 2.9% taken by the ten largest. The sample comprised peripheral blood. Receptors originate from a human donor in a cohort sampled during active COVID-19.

Written as DNA, the CDR3 is TGTGCCAGCAGTGAAGCGAGTTGGGGGAGGGCCTTCGATGAGCAGTTCTTC. Translation gives CASSEASWGRAFDEQFF. The V gene is TRBV2, the J gene TRBJ2-1; 7 positions match TRBD2. The CDR3 is made up of 17 amino acids. Germline loops: CDR1 SNHLY, CDR2 FYNNEI. V lost 0 bases, J lost 8 bases, and 13 bases stayed unmatched. Filled out from reference TRBV2 and TRBJ2-1, the complete variable domain reads EPEVTQTPSHQVTQMGQEVILRCVPISNHLYFYWYRQILGQKVEFLVSFYNNEISEKSEIFDDQFSVERPDGSNFTLKIRSTKLEDSAMYFCASSEASWGRAFDEQFFGPGTRLTVL.

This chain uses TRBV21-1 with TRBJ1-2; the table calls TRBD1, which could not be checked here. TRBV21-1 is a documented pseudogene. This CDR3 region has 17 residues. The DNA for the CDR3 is TGTGCCAGCAGCAAAGGAAACCGGGACAGGGAGTACTATGGCTACACCTTC. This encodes CASSKGNRDREYYGYTF.

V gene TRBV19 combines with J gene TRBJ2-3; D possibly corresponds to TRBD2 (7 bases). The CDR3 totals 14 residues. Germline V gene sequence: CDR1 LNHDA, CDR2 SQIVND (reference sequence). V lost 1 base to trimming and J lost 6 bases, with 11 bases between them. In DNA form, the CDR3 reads TGTGCCAGTAGTATAGGTGGGGGGGCTGATACGCAGTATTTT. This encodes CASSIGGGADTQYF. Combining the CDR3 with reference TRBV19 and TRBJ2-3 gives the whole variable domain DGGITQSPKYLFRKEGQNVTLSCEQNLNHDAMYWYRQDPGQGLRLIYYSQIVNDFQKGDIAEGYSVSREKKESFPLTVTSAQKNPTAFYLCASSIGGGADTQYFGPGTRLTVL.

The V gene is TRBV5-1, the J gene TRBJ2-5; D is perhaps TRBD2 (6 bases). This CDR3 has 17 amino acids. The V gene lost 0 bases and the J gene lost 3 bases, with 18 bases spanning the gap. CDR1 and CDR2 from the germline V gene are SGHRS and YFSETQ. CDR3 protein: CASSLDGRAGSKETQYF. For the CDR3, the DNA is TGCGCCAGCAGCTTGGACGGTCGGGCGGGGTCTAAAGAGACCCAGTACTTC. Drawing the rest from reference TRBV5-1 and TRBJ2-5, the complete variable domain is KAGVTQTPRYLIKTRGQQVTLSCSPISGHRSVSWYQQTPGQGLQFLFEYFSETQRNKGNFPGRFSGRQFSNSRSEMNVSTLELGDSALYLCASSLDGRAGSKETQYFGPGTRLLVL.

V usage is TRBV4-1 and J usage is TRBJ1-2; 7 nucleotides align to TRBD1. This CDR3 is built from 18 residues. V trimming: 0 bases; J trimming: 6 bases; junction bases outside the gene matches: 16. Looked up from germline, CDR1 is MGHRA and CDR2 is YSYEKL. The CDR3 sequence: CASSQDPASGQSRNGYTF. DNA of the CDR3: TGCGCCAGCAGCCAAGATCCGGCCTCGGGACAGTCAAGAAATGGCTACACCTTC.

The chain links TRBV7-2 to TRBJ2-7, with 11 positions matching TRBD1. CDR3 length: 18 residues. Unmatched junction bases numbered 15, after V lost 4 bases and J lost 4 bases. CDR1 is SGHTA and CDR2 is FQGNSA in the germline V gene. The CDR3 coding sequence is TGTGCCAGCAGCTCCCCCGGGACAGGGGGAATAAGTCGGTACGAGCAGTACTTC. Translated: CASSSPGTGGISRYEQYF.

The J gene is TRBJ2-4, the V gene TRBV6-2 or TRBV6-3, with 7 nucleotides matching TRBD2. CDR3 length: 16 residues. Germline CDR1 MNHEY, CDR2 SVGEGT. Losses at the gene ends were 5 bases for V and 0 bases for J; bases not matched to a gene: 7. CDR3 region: CASSTGTNLAKNIQYF. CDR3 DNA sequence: TGTGCCAGCAGTACCGGGACTAACCTAGCCAAAAACATTCAGTACTTC.

CDR3 sequence reads: CASSYDRGNTGELFF. CDR3 nucleotides: TGTGCCAGCAGTTACGATCGGGGGAACACCGGGGAGCTGTTTTTT. The V and J genes are TRBV6-2 or TRBV6-3 and TRBJ2-2; TRBD2 is a possible D gene (5 bases). Germline values: CDR1 MNHEY, CDR2 SVGEGT. This CDR3 contains 15 residues. The V and J ends lost 2 bases and 1 base respectively, with 8 bases between them.

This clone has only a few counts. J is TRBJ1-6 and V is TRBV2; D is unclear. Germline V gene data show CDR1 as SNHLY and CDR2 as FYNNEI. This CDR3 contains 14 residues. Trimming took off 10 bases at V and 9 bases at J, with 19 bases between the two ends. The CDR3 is CANRASGGGSPLHF. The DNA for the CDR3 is TGTGCCAACCGGGCCTCCGGAGGCGGTTCACCCCTCCACTTT.

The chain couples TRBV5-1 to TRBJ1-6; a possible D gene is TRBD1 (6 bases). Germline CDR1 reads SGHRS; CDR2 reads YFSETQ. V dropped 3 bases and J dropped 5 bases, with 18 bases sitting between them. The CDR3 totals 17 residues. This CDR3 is CASSYHLQGWDNSPLHF. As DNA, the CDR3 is TGCGCCAGCAGCTACCACTTACAGGGATGGGATAATTCACCCCTCCACTTT.

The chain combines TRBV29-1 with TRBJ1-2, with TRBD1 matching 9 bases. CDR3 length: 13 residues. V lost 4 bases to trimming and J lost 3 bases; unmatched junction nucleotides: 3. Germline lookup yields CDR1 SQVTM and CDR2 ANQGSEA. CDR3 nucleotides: TGCAGCGTTGGACAGGGGGTAGACTATGGCTACACCTTC. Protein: CSVGQGVDYGYTF.

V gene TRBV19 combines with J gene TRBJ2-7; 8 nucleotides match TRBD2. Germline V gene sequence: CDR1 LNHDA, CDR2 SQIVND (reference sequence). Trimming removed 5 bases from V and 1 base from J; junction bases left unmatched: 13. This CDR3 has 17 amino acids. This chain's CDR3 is CASSVRALAGSSYEQYF. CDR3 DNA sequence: TGTGCCAGTAGTGTCCGAGCCTTAGCGGGATCGTCCTACGAGCAGTACTTC.

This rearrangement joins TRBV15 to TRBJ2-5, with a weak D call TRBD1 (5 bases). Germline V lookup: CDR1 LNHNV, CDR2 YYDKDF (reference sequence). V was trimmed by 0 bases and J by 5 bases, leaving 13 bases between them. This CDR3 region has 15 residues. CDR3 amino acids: CATSRDPGPGETQYF. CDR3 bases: TGTGCCACCAGCAGAGATCCTGGGCCAGGGGAGACCCAGTACTTC.

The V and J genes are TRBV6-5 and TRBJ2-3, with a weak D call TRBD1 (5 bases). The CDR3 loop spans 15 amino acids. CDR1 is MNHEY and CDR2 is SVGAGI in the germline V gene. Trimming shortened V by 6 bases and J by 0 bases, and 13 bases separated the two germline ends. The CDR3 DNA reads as TGTGCCAGCAGGCCGACAGCCTCTAGCACAGATACGCAGTATTTT. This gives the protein CASRPTASSTDTQYF.

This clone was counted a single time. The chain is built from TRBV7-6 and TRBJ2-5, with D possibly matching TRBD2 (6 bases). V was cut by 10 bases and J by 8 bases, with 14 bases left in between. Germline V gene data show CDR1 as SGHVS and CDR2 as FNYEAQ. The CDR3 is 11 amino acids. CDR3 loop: CATRRGITQYF. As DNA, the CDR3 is TGTGCCACAAGACGGGGGATAACCCAGTACTTC.

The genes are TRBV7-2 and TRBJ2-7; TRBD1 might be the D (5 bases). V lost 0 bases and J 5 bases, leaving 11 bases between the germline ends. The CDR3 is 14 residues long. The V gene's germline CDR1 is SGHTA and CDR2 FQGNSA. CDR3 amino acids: CASSLAAQVHEQYF. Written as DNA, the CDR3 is TGTGCCAGCAGCTTAGCTGCACAGGTCCACGAGCAGTACTTC.

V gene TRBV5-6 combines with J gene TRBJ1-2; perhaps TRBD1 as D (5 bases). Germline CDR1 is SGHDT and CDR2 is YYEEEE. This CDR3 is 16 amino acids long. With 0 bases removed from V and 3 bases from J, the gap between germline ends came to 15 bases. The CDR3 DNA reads TGTGCCAGCAGCTTGGTTTTAGGGGCGCTTCACTATGGCTACACCTTC. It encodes CASSLVLGALHYGYTF.

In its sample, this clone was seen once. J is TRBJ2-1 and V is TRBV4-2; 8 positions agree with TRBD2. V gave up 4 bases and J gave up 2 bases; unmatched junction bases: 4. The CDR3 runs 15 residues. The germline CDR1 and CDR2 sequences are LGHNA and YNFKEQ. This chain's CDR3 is CASSPVAGTYNEQFF. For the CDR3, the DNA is TGTGCCAGCAGCCCGGTAGCGGGAACCTACAATGAGCAGTTCTTC.

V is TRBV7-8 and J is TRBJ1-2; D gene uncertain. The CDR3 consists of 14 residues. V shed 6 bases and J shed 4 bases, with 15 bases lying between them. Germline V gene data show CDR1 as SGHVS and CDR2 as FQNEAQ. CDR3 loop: CASRLDGGPYGYTF. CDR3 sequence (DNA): TGTGCCAGCAGACTCGACGGAGGTCCCTATGGCTACACCTTC.

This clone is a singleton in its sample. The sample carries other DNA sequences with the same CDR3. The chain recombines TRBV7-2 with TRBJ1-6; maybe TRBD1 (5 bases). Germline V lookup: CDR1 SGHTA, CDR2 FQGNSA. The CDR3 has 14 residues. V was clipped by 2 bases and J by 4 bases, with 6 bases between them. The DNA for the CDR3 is TGTGCCAGCAGCTTACCAGGGTATAATTCACCCCTCCACTTT. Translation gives CASSLPGYNSPLHF.

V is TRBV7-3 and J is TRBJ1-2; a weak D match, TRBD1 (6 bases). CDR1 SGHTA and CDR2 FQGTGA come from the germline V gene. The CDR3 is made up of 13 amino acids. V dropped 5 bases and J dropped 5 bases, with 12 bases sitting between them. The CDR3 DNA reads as TGTGCCAGCAGCGCCTCGACAGGTTATGGCTACACCTTC. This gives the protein CASSASTGYGYTF. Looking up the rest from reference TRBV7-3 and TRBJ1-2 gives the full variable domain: GAGVSQTPSNKVTEKGKYVELRCDPISGHTALYWYRQSLGQGPEFLIYFQGTGAADDSGLPNDRFFAVRPEGSVSTLKIQRTERGDSAVYLCASSASTGYGYTFGSGTRLTVV.

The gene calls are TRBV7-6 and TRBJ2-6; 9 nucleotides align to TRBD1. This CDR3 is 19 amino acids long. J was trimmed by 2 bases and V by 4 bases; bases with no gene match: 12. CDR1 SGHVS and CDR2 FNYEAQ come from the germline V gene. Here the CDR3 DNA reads TGTGCCAGCAGCTCGATCCGGGACAGGGACACCACTGGGGCCAACGTCCTGACTTTC. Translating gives CASSSIRDRDTTGANVLTF. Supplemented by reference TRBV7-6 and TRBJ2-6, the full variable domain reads GAGVSQSPRYKVTKRGQDVALRCDPISGHVSLYWYRQALGQGPEFLTYFNYEAQQDKSGLPNDRFSAERPEGSISTLTIQRTEQRDSAMYRCASSSIRDRDTTGANVLTFGAGSRLTVL.

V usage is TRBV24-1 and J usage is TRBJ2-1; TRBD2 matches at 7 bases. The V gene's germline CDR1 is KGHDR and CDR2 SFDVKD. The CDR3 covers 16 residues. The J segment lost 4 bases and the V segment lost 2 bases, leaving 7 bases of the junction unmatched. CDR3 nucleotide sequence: TGTGCCACCAGTGATTCTCCTAGCGGACTATACAATGAGCAGTTCTTC. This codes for CATSDSPSGLYNEQFF.

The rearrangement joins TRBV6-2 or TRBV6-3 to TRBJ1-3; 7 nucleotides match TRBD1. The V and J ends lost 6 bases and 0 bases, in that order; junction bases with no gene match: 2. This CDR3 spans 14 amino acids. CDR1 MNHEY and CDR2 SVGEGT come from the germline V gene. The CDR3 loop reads CASSGTVSGNTIYF. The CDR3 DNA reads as TGTGCCAGCAGCGGGACAGTCTCTGGAAACACCATATATTTT.

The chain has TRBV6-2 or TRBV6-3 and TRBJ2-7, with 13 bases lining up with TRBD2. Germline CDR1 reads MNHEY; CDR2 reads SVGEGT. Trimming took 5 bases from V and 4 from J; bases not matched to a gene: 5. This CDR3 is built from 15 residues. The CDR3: CASSPGLAGKYEQYF. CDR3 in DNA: TGTGCCAGCAGTCCGGGACTAGCGGGGAAGTACGAGCAGTACTTC.

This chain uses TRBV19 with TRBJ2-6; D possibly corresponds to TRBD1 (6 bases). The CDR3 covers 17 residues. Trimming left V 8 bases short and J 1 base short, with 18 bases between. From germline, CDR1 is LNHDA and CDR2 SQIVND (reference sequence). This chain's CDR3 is CASQLKGVNSGANVLTF. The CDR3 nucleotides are TGTGCCAGTCAGCTGAAGGGGGTCAATTCTGGGGCCAACGTCCTGACTTTC.

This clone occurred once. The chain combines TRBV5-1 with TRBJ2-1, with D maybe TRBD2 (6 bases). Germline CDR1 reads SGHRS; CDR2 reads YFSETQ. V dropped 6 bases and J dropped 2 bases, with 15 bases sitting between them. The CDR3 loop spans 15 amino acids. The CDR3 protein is CASTTEGGPYNEQFF. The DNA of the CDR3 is TGCGCCAGCACCACGGAGGGTGGCCCCTACAATGAGCAGTTCTTC.

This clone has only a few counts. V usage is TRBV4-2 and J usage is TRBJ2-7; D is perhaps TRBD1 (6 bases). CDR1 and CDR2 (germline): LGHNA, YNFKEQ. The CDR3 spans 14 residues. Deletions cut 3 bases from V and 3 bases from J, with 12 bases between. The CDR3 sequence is CASSHAGEYYEQYF. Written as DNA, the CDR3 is TGTGCCAGCAGCCATGCAGGGGAGTACTACGAGCAGTACTTC.

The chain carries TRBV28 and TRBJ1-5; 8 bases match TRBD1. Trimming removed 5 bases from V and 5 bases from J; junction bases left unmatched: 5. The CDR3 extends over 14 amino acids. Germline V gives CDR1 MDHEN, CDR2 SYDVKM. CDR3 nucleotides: TGTGCCAGCAGTGAACAGGGGGTTCATCAGCCCCAGCATTTT. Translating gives CASSEQGVHQPQHF. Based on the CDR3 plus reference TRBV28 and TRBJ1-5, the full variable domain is DVKVTQSSRYLVKRTGEKVFLECVQDMDHENMFWYRQDPGLGLRLIYFSYDVKMKEKGDIPEGYSVSREKKERFSLILESASTNQTSMYLCASSEQGVHQPQHFGDGTRLSIL.

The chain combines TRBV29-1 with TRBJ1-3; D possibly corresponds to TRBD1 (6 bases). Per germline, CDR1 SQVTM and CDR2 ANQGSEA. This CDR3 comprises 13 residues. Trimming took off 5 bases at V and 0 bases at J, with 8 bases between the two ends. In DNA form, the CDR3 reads TGCAGCGTTTCAGGGGTCTCTGGAAACACCATATATTTT. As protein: CSVSGVSGNTIYF.